A selection of T cell receptor beta chains follows, all from one sample in a study of T cell responses to AZD1222 COVID-19 vaccine. The assay was immunoSEQ multiplex PCR, and TCRdb's table has in-frame clones only and misses some. The table has about 150,000 clones, 89% seen once; the top ten hold 4.5% to 6%. The sequencing used peripheral blood, collected on day 0 of AZD1222 vaccination. The source is an adult in good health. CDR3s include the opening cysteine and the closing phenylalanine or tryptophan. The D gene is left open where the match is weak. Clone sizes are given selectively: once, few, many, or a class where the clone is expanded.

TRBJ2-2	TRBV7-2	TRBD1	-	CASSSGTGNTGELFF	TGTGCCAGCAGCTCCGGGACAGGGAACACCGGGGAGCTGTTTTTT
TRBJ1-2	TRBV14	-	-	CASSHTRNYGYTF	TGTGCCAGCAGCCACACAAGGAACTATGGCTACACCTTC
TRBJ1-2	TRBV18	TRBD1	-	CASSPLDRANYGYTF	TGTGCCAGCTCACCGTTGGACAGGGCCAACTATGGCTACACCTTC
TRBJ2-7	TRBV28	-	-	CASSVHYEQYF	TGTGCCAGCAGTGTCCACTACGAGCAGTACTTC
TRBJ1-2	TRBV9	-	-	CASSDAGAGRDYGYTF	TGTGCCAGCAGCGACGCAGGTGCAGGGAGGGACTATGGCTACACCTTC
TRBJ2-5	TRBV7-7	TRBD1	-	CASSLNRGRVETQYF	TGTGCCAGCAGCCTGAACAGGGGGCGGGTAGAGACCCAGTACTTC
TRBJ2-7	TRBV29-1	-	-	CSVYGAGGAYEQYF	TGCAGCGTTTATGGGGCAGGCGGGGCCTACGAGCAGTACTTC
TRBJ1-2	TRBV6-2/TRBV6-3	-	-	CASSPRPINYGYTF	TGTGCCAGCAGTCCCCGGCCCATTAACTATGGCTACACCTTC
TRBJ1-5	TRBV28	-	-	CATREGNQPQHF	TGTGCCACTCGGGAAGGCAATCAGCCCCAGCATTTT
TRBJ2-5	TRBV4-1	-	-	CASSQDGTGRLETQYF	TGCGCCAGCAGCCAAGACGGGACCGGCCGATTGGAGACCCAGTACTTC
TRBJ2-2	TRBV21-1	-	-	CASSAPGTPNTGELFF	TGTGCCAGCAGCGCCCCAGGGACTCCGAACACCGGGGAGCTGTTTTTT
TRBJ2-7	TRBV7-2	-	once	CASSSTWVAQARYEQYF	TGTGCCAGCAGCTCGACCTGGGTGGCTCAAGCTCGGTACGAGCAGTACTTC